These T cell receptor beta chains were read from a single sample in a study of T-cell memory formation after mild COVID-19. Each CDR3 protein gets one entry after TCRdb re-called the 5' RACE reads with MiXCR. This table has roughly 250,000 distinct CDR3 sequences, 16% appearing once. Sequenced material: PBMCs or a T cell subset sorted from them (not recorded which). The source is a man younger than 35 who had mild COVID-19 (a few samples of this study predate the infection). Cell type and time point are not known. CDR3s include the opening cysteine and the closing phenylalanine or tryptophan. The D gene is left open where the match is weak. Clone sizes are given selectively: once, few, many, or a class where the clone is expanded.

d_call clone_size j_call v_call cdr3_nt cdr3_aa
NA few TRBJ1-6 TRBV20-1 TGCAGTGCTAGATCTGTTAATTCACCCCTCCACTTT CSARSVNSPLHF
NA few TRBJ2-3 TRBV5-8 TGTGCCAGCAGCTCCCCCGACAGATTCAGCACAGATACGCAGTATTTT CASSSPDRFSTDTQYF
NA many TRBJ1-1 TRBV5-6 NA CASSSSMNTEAFF
NA few TRBJ1-1 TRBV18 TGTGCCAGCTCACCACTGCAGGGCGGTGAAGCTTTCTTT CASSPLQGGEAFF
NA few TRBJ2-3 TRBV21-1 TGTGCCAGCTCCCGACGGGGGTGCGAAGATACGCAGTATTTT CASSRRGCEDTQYF
TRBD1 NA TRBJ1-6 TRBV20-1 TGCAGTGCTAGCGAAACAGGGGGCTCACCCCTCCACTTT CSASETGGSPLHF
TRBD1 NA TRBJ1-5 TRBV7-8 TGTGCCAGCAGCCCGACAGGGGTTAACAATCAGCCCCAGCATTTT CASSPTGVNNQPQHF
TRBD1 few TRBJ1-5 TRBV6-2/TRBV6-3 TGTGCCAGCAGACGACGGACAGGGAAGGAGGGCAATCAGCCCCAGCATTTT CASRRRTGKEGNQPQHF
TRBD1 NA TRBJ1-4 TRBV7-9 TGTGCCAGCAGCTTCGGAACAGGGGATAATGAAAAACTGTTTTTT CASSFGTGDNEKLFF
NA NA TRBJ1-1 TRBV7-9 TGTGCCAGCAGCTCAGGGGCCACCAACACTGAAGCTTTCTTT CASSSGATNTEAFF
NA NA TRBJ2-1 TRBV5-4 TGTGCCAGCAGCTTGGATCGCGGCAATGAGCAGTTCTTC CASSLDRGNEQFF
NA NA TRBJ2-1 TRBV15 TGTGCCACCAGCAGAGTGGAGAAGACCTACAATGAGCAGTTCTTC CATSRVEKTYNEQFF
TRBD2 NA TRBJ2-2 TRBV4-1 TGCGCCAGCAGCCAAGGAGGAGGACTAGCGGGCGGGGAGCTGTTTTTT CASSQGGGLAGGELFF